The 9 T cell receptor beta chains in this list originate from one sample, sequenced in a study of regulatory T cells in long-lasting Graves disease. For TCR beta, libraries came from iRepertoire HTBI primers and Arm-PCR of CDR3 regions. Using its own MiXCR run on the multiplex PCR reads, TCRdb lists one record per CDR3 protein. The sample yields 200,000 to 250,000 distinct CDR3 sequences, roughly a fifth seen once. Time point: newly diagnosed GD, antithyroid drugs for less than 3 months. With RNA extracted from PBMCs as input, the TCR library was made. In addition, the sample was reused for a study of T cells in Graves' hyperthyroidism and ophthalmopathy.

Here the sequenced sample was peripheral blood mononuclear cells (PBMCs), taken at new diagnosis, from a patient treated with antithyroid drugs. The receptor source for this set is a woman between 25 and 40 years old with Graves disease.

As regards this clonotype: Mismatch with germline at one junction end may stem from a read error. The chain joins TRBV7-7 to TRBJ2-5; 7 bases map to TRBD1. The CDR3 extends over 16 amino acids. Germline loops: CDR1 SSHAT, CDR2 FNYEAQ (reference sequence). This chain's CDR3 is CASSPQLTGNQETQYF. The CDR3 DNA sequence: TGTGCTAGCAGCCCCCAATTGACAGGGAACCAAGAGACCCAGTACTTC.

In its sample, this clonotype was seen many times. The chain joins TRBV7-8 to TRBJ1-5; TRBD1 aligns across 7 bases. This CDR3 comprises 18 residues. Trimming cost V 5 bases and J 5 bases; bases outside gene matches: 18. Germline CDR1 and CDR2: SGHVS and FQNEAQ. The CDR3 nucleotides are TGTGCCAGCAGCCAACGGGACAGCCTTTCCGTTCGTTATCAGCCCCAGCATTTT. Translation: CASSQRDSLSVRYQPQHF.

In this sample, this clonotype turned up many times. The chain links TRBV5-1 to TRBJ1-1; D is uncertain. V lost 0 bases to trimming and J lost 1 base, with 10 bases between them. The CDR3 spans 15 residues. CDR1 SGHRS and CDR2 YFSETQ come from the germline V gene. The CDR3 protein is CASSLDGRPNTEAFF. Written as DNA, the CDR3 is TGCGCCAGCAGCTTGGATGGACGGCCGAACACTGAAGCTTTCTTT.

In this sample, this clonotype turned up many times. CDR3 sequence: CASGRREGGSYEQYF. CDR3 sequence (DNA): TGTGCCAGCGGTCGAAGAGAGGGGGGCTCCTACGAGCAGTACTTC. The V call is TRBV6-2 or TRBV6-3, the J call TRBJ2-7; perhaps D is TRBD1 or TRBD2 (6 bases each). The CDR3 covers 15 residues. V lost 8 bases and J 0 bases, leaving 17 bases between the germline ends. Germline CDR1 reads MNHEY; CDR2 reads SVGEGT.

This clonotype was detected a few times. A read error may explain this, as a much larger clone is one base away. Here the CDR3 omits its conserved ending phenylalanine or tryptophan, so a read error is the likely source. CDR3: CASSPPRGPYNEQFL. CDR3 in DNA: TGTGCCAGCTCACCACCGAGAGGGCCGTACAATGAGCAGTTCCTC. The chain links TRBV18 to TRBJ2-1; perhaps TRBD2 as D (5 bases). The CDR3 contains 15 residues. The V end lost 0 bases, the J end lost 4 bases, and 10 bases lay between the germline ends. Germline CDR1 reads KGHSH; CDR2 reads LQKENI.

This clonotype was seen ten or more times. The V gene is TRBV18, the J gene TRBJ1-3; the D gene is possibly TRBD1 (6 bases). V lost 1 base to trimming and J lost 2 bases, with 9 bases between them. CDR3 length: 15 residues. The germline gives CDR1 KGHSH, CDR2 LQKENI. CDR3 in amino acids: CASSPRGQPGNTIYF. CDR3 DNA: TGTGCCAGCTCACCACGAGGACAGCCTGGAAACACCATATATTTT.

This clonotype was seen repeatedly, ten times or more. V usage is TRBV29-1 and J usage is TRBJ1-1; D is undetermined. Looked up from germline, CDR1 is SQVTM and CDR2 is ANQGSEA. There are 13 residues in the CDR3. Trimming took off 7 bases at V and 4 bases at J, with 16 bases between the two ends. The chain's CDR3 is CSAWEGRVTEAFF. The CDR3 DNA is TGCAGCGCCTGGGAGGGTCGTGTCACTGAAGCTTTCTTT.

V gene TRBV20-1 combines with J gene TRBJ2-7; TRBD2 aligns across 9 bases. The CDR3 contains 13 residues. Germline CDR1 DFQATT, CDR2 SNEGSKA (reference sequence). V was clipped by 2 bases and J by 2 bases; unmatched bases: 1. CDR3 bases: TGCAGTGCTAGATTAGCGGGAGCCTACGAGCAGTACTTC. It is translated as CSARLAGAYEQYF.

This clonotype came up many times. The V and J genes are TRBV20-1 and TRBJ2-7, with 12 bases matching TRBD2. V was pared by 7 bases and J by 3 bases, with 7 bases of the junction left unmatched. Per the germline V gene, CDR1 is DFQATT and CDR2 is SNEGSKA (reference sequence). The CDR3 has 14 amino acids. The CDR3 sequence is CSVTPSGRVYEQYF. For the CDR3, the DNA is TGCAGTGTTACCCCTAGCGGGAGGGTCTACGAGCAGTACTTC.